What follows is one T cell receptor (beta chain) and its context. Antigen unknown. This record belongs to a study of T cell responses to AZD1222 COVID-19 vaccine. V was clipped by 2 bases and J by 0 bases, with 5 bases between them. The CDR3 is 14 residues long. Germline loops: CDR1 SGHAT, CDR2 FQNNGV. Sequenced by immunoSEQ multiplex PCR; TCRdb stores in-frame clones only, minus some. The sample records about 70,000 clones, 88% being singletons. Whole-study results and caveats: The donor group comprised mostly white British people and more females; the analysis possibly underestimated clonal diversity. Across spike, vaccine-associated CD4 TCRs were found, dominant at 160-218 and 743-854. Baseline seropositivity characterized only a handful of AZD1222 recipients. Among spike-specific TCRs, nearly half reportedly target unmutated variant regions.

The TCR comes from an adult in good health. Sequencing used peripheral blood, obtained on day 0 of MenACWY control vaccination. The V gene is TRBV11-2, the J gene TRBJ1-3; D uncertain. The CDR3 region has the DNA TGTGCCAGCAGCTTAAGGAGCTCTGGAAACACCATATATTTT. Translated, it gives CASSLRSSGNTIYF.